The 18 T cell receptor beta chains below were found in one sample sequenced in a study of vaccination and CD4 T cells after COVID-19. Cultured CD4+ T cell DNA was sequenced using the Oncomine TCR Beta short-read assay. A single record per CDR3 protein comes from TCRdb applying MiXCR to the PCR reads. The sample consists of tens of thousands of distinct CDR3 sequences, around 37% of them appearing once. Specified time point: late sampling 161 to 241 days after vaccination in three convalescent patients. Treatment indicated: roughly 10-day PBMC culture with coronavirus spike peptide pools or control peptides (ViraFEST assay). For these TCRs, the target antigens are not known. The sequencing here drew on CD4+ T cells from blood, cultured in vitro, taken about 7 months after SARS-CoV-2 vaccination. The receptors here all came from a human donor who had recovered from COVID-19.

The chain joins TRBV4-3 to TRBJ2-7, with no clear D. The CDR3 is 13 residues long. Germline assignment: CDR1 LGHNA and CDR2 YSLEER. V lost 0 bases and J 2 bases, leaving 5 bases between the germline ends. In DNA form, the CDR3 reads TGCGCCAGCAGCCAAGATCGGGCCTACGAGCAGTACTTC. It yields the protein CASSQDRAYEQYF.

The V and J genes are TRBV7-2 and TRBJ2-7, with no clear D. This CDR3 is 13 amino acids long. Germline lookup yields CDR1 SGHTA and CDR2 FQGNSA. V dropped 4 bases and J dropped 2 bases, with 9 bases sitting between them. CDR3 coding DNA: TGTGCCAGCAGCTATGAGCTCCCCTACGAGCAGTACTTC. Translated: CASSYELPYEQYF.

For this clonotype: A much larger clone differs by one base, so this may be a read error. The chain employs TRBV7-2 and TRBJ2-5; TRBD2 is a possible D gene (5 bases). The CDR3 spans 13 residues. Germline CDR1 SGHTA, CDR2 FQGNSA. Between the trimmed V and J ends, which lost 3 bases and 1 base, there was a span of 6 bases. CDR3 DNA: TGTGCCAGCAGCTTCGCGGGCCAAGAGACCCAGTACTTC. This gives the protein CASSFAGQETQYF. Based on the CDR3 plus reference TRBV7-2 and TRBJ2-5, the full variable domain is GAGVSQSPSNKVTEKGKDVELRCDPISGHTALYWYRQSLGQGLEFLIYFQGNSAPDKSGLPSDRFSAERTGGSVSTLTIQRTQQEDSAVYLCASSFAGQETQYFGPGTRLLVL.

The rearrangement links TRBV28 to TRBJ2-3; 9 bases match TRBD1. CDR3 length: 14 residues. V gave up 9 bases and J gave up 5 bases; unmatched junction bases: 9. Germline loops: CDR1 MDHEN, CDR2 SYDVKM. CDR3 DNA sequence: TGTGCCAGTAGGGACAGGGCGAGCGGAGATACGCAGTATTTT. It codes for CASRDRASGDTQYF.

V usage is TRBV20-1 and J usage is TRBJ2-7; 8 positions match TRBD2. V lost 5 bases, J lost 3 bases, and 3 bases stayed unmatched. The CDR3 is 12 amino acids. Germline CDR1 and CDR2: DFQATT and SNEGSKA (reference sequence). In nucleotides, the CDR3 is TGCAGTGCTCCCAGCGGGGGCTACGAGCAGTACTTC. Protein product: CSAPSGGYEQYF.

CDR3 nucleotide sequence: TGTGCCAGCAGCTTAGAGGCGCAGAATGAGCAGTTCTTC. Translated: CASSLEAQNEQFF. The rearrangement uses TRBV7-9 and TRBJ2-1; D remains unclear. V lost 1 base to trimming and J lost 7 bases, with 8 bases between them. The germline V gene encodes CDR1 SEHNR and CDR2 FQNEAQ (reference sequence). The CDR3 is 13 amino acids.

This chain joins TRBV6-2 or TRBV6-3 and TRBJ1-2; D is unresolved. V was cut by 2 bases and J by 4 bases, with 8 bases left in between. The CDR3 runs to 13 residues. CDR1 is MNHEY, CDR2 SVGEGT, per germline. The CDR3 DNA is TGTGCCAGCAGTTACATCTCTAGCTATGGCTACACCTTC. Its translation is CASSYISSYGYTF.

In its sample, this clonotype was seen a few times. V gene TRBV7-9 combines with J gene TRBJ1-5; possible D gene TRBD1, 5 bases. Germline V gene data show CDR1 as SEHNR and CDR2 as FQNEAQ (reference sequence). Trimming cost V 1 base and J 7 bases, with 14 bases left between them. The CDR3 consists of 15 residues. This CDR3 reads CASSLGAGSPQPQHF. The CDR3 region has the DNA TGTGCCAGCAGCTTAGGTGCAGGGAGTCCCCAGCCCCAGCATTTT.

This clonotype has a handful of counts. V gene TRBV7-2 combines with J gene TRBJ1-6, with D uncertain. The V end lost 4 bases, the J end lost 10 bases, and 17 bases lay between the germline ends. The length of the CDR3 is 15 residues. Germline assignment: CDR1 SGHTA and CDR2 FQGNSA. The CDR3 reads CASSYGTVIGSPLHF. In nucleotides, the CDR3 is TGTGCCAGCAGCTACGGAACCGTTATTGGGTCACCCCTCCACTTT.

This chain connects TRBV28 to TRBJ2-6, with D possibly called TRBD1 or TRBD2 (5 bases each). Germline CDR1 MDHEN, CDR2 SYDVKM. The ends were cut back, 5 bases at V and 0 bases at J, with 17 bases in the middle. The CDR3 contains 18 residues. CDR3 sequence reads: CASSPLREGTSGANVLTF. The CDR3 DNA reads TGTGCCAGCAGTCCCCTGAGGGAAGGGACCTCTGGGGCCAACGTCCTGACTTTC.

This clonotype has a handful of counts. This chain links TRBV24-1 with TRBJ1-1; D may be TRBD1 (5 bases). The V gene's germline CDR1 is KGHDR and CDR2 SFDVKD. V lost 8 bases, J lost 2 bases, and 11 bases lay in between. The CDR3 covers 13 residues. The CDR3 DNA reads as TGTGCCACCACAGACAGTGACAACACTGAAGCTTTCTTT. This encodes CATTDSDNTEAFF.

This clonotype has more than one count but fewer than ten. V usage is TRBV27 and J usage is TRBJ2-7; 10 bases fit TRBD2. The V and J ends lost 6 bases and 3 bases, in that order; junction bases with no gene match: 5. This CDR3 has 14 amino acids. Germline lookup yields CDR1 MNHEY and CDR2 SMNVEV (reference sequence). CDR3 in amino acids: CASRRTSGYYEQYF. The DNA for the CDR3 is TGTGCCAGCAGGAGGACTAGCGGTTACTACGAGCAGTACTTC.

This clonotype was picked up a small number of times. The J gene is TRBJ2-7, the V gene TRBV7-2, with 9 bases aligning to TRBD2. J was trimmed by 2 bases and V by 5 bases; bases with no gene match: 4. Germline V gene lookup returns CDR1 SGHTA and CDR2 FQGNSA. This CDR3 comprises 14 residues. Here the CDR3 DNA reads TGTGCCAGCAGCCGGACTAGCGATACCTACGAGCAGTACTTC. Its translation: CASSRTSDTYEQYF.

The gene calls are TRBV6-1 and TRBJ2-7; the match to TRBD1 covers 8 bases. V lost 5 bases to trimming and J lost 3 bases; unmatched junction nucleotides: 6. This CDR3 is built from 14 residues. The V gene's germline CDR1 is MNHNS and CDR2 SASEGT. CDR3 sequence: CASSPGTGRYEQYF. In DNA form, the CDR3 reads TGTGCCAGCAGTCCCGGGACAGGACGCTACGAGCAGTACTTC.

This clonotype was seen a few times. The CDR3 region has the DNA TGCAGTGCTAGTGTACAGGGAGGGGGAGAGACCCAGTACTTC. Residues: CSASVQGGGETQYF. This chain links TRBV20-1 with TRBJ2-5, with a possible D match to TRBD2 (7 bases). This CDR3 has 14 residues. Looked up from germline, CDR1 is DFQATT and CDR2 is SNEGSKA (reference sequence). The V gene lost 3 bases and the J gene lost 4 bases, with 15 bases spanning the gap.

This clonotype was counted a single time. The V gene is TRBV28, the J gene TRBJ2-3, with 8 positions matching TRBD2. The CDR3 covers 16 residues. Germline CDR1 is MDHEN and CDR2 is SYDVKM. V lost 3 bases, J lost 0 bases, and 5 bases stayed unmatched. The CDR3 coding sequence is TGTGCCAGCAGTTTTATAGCGGGGAAGAGCACAGATACGCAGTATTTT. Amino acid sequence: CASSFIAGKSTDTQYF.

This clonotype turned up a few times. This rearrangement joins TRBV7-2 to TRBJ1-2; 8 bases map to TRBD1. There are 13 residues in the CDR3. Germline CDR1 and CDR2: SGHTA and FQGNSA. V was pared by 3 bases and J by 5 bases, with 2 bases of the junction left unmatched. The CDR3 DNA follows: TGTGCCAGCAGCTTGGACAGGGTTTATGGCTACACCTTC. Amino acid sequence: CASSLDRVYGYTF.

The chain has TRBV7-3 and TRBJ2-1, with 10 bases identical to TRBD2. Germline lookup yields CDR1 SGHTA and CDR2 FQGTGA. This CDR3 is built from 15 residues. V gave up 9 bases and J gave up 4 bases; unmatched junction bases: 9. This chain's CDR3 is CASRTGTSVYNEQFF. Here the CDR3 DNA reads TGTGCCAGTAGGACCGGGACTAGCGTTTACAATGAGCAGTTCTTC.